Shown below are 9 T cell receptor beta chains from a single sample sequenced in a study of identical twins. A single record per CDR3 protein comes from TCRdb applying MiXCR to the 5' RACE reads. The sample has hundreds of thousands of distinct CDR3 sequences; around 7% are singletons. The sample also formed part of further work on yellow fever vaccine responses in identical twins.

Sequences were obtained from memory (CD45RO+) T cells sorted from blood. Receptors were obtained from a young woman in good health.

This clonotype appeared a few times. The CDR3 DNA sequence: TGTGCCAGCAGTTACGGACTTTCGACTAGCGTTGGAGGAGAGACCCAGTACTTC. It encodes CASSYGLSTSVGGETQYF. The rearrangement links TRBV6-5 to TRBJ2-5; 8 bases fit TRBD2. The CDR3 sequence is 18 residues long. Germline loops: CDR1 MNHEY, CDR2 SVGAGI. The J segment lost 4 bases and the V segment lost 2 bases, leaving 15 bases of the junction unmatched.

This clonotype came up a few times. The V call is TRBV3-1, the J call TRBJ1-4; possible D gene TRBD1, 5 bases. V lost 3 bases and J 8 bases, leaving 13 bases between the germline ends. Germline V gives CDR1 LGHDT, CDR2 YNNKEL (reference sequence). The CDR3 spans 14 residues. DNA of the CDR3: TGTGCCAGCAGCCACAGGGTCGCCCACGAAAAACTGTTTTTT. This codes for CASSHRVAHEKLFF.

This clonotype was observed once. One end of the junction is discordant with germline, which a read error may explain. The CDR3 protein is CATSRATSGANILTF. For the CDR3, the DNA is TGTGCCACCAGCAGAGCCACCTCTGGGGCCAACATCCTGACTTTC. The chain carries TRBV15 and TRBJ2-6; D is perhaps TRBD1 (5 bases). Germline values: CDR1 LNHNV, CDR2 YYDKDF (reference sequence). This CDR3 comprises 15 residues.

The chain employs TRBV4-2 and TRBJ2-1; D possibly uses TRBD1 or TRBD2 (5 bases each). Between the trimmed V and J ends, which lost 6 bases and 4 bases, there was a span of 28 bases. Germline V gives CDR1 LGHNA, CDR2 YNFKEQ. The CDR3 is made up of 19 amino acids. The CDR3 bases are TGTGCCAGCAGATCCGATCTGTTAATTAGAGGGACCCTTTACAATGAGCAGTTCTTC. It yields the protein CASRSDLLIRGTLYNEQFF.

The sample holds a few counts of this clonotype. The chain employs TRBV6-5 and TRBJ2-6, with D perhaps matching TRBD2 (6 bases). From germline, CDR1 is MNHEY and CDR2 SVGAGI. The CDR3 is 17 residues long. Trimming stripped 4 bases from V and 0 bases from J, with 13 bases between. In DNA form, the CDR3 reads TGTGCCAGCAGTTCTCTTGTCGGGGGCTCTGGGGCCAACGTCCTGACTTTC. It encodes CASSSLVGGSGANVLTF.

This clonotype showed up many times. The chain employs TRBV29-1 and TRBJ2-1; 9 nucleotides align to TRBD2. The junction had 12 bases not matched to a gene; V was cut back by 6 bases and J by 9 bases. CDR1 and CDR2 from the germline V gene are SQVTM and ANQGSEA. CDR3 length equals 14 residues. CDR3 region: CSVGASGVHSEQFF. In DNA, the CDR3 is TGCAGCGTGGGGGCTAGCGGGGTCCACAGTGAGCAGTTCTTC.

This clonotype was seen many times. The chain employs TRBV11-2 and TRBJ2-5; D remains ambiguous. Germline V gene sequence: CDR1 SGHAT, CDR2 FQNNGV. V lost 6 bases and J lost 5, with 7 bases in between. CDR3 length equals 11 residues. The CDR3 here is CASRQSETQYF. CDR3 bases: TGTGCCAGCAGACAGTCCGAGACCCAGTACTTC.

About this clonotype itself: The germline gene is not matched at one end of the junction; a read error may be the cause. The genes are TRBV12-3 or TRBV12-4 and TRBJ2-3; 10 bases map to TRBD2. This CDR3 contains 18 residues. In nucleotides, the CDR3 is TGTGCCAGCTGTTTTGGAGCGGGAGGGCCGCCTGGCACAGATACGCAGTATTTT. This gives the protein CASCFGAGGPPGTDTQYF.

The table lists this clonotype with a few counts. The chain joins TRBV20-1 to TRBJ2-5; TRBD2 matches 8 bases. J was trimmed by 2 bases and V by 0 bases; bases with no gene match: 5. The CDR3 is 15 residues long. The germline V gene has CDR1 DFQATT and CDR2 SNEGSKA (reference sequence). This CDR3 is CSARDVLAAQETQYF. The CDR3 DNA reads as TGCAGTGCTAGAGATGTACTAGCGGCACAAGAGACCCAGTACTTC.